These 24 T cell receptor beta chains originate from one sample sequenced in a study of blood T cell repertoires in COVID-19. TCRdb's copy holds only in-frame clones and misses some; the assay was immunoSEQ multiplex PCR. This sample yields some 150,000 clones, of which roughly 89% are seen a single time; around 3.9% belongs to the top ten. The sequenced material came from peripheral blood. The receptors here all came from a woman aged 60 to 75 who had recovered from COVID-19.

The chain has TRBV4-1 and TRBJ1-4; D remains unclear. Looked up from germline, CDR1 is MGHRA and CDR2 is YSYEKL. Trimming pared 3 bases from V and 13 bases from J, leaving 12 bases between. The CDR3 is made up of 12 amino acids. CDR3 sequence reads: CASSQGGVALFF. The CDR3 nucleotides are TGCGCCAGCAGCCAGGGCGGGGTTGCACTGTTTTTT.

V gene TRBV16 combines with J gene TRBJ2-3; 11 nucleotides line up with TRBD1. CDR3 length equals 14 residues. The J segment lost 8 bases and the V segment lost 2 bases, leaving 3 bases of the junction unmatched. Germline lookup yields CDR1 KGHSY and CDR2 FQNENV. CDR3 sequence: CASSQRTGGGTQYF. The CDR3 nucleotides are TGTGCCAGCAGCCAACGGACAGGGGGCGGTACGCAGTATTTT.

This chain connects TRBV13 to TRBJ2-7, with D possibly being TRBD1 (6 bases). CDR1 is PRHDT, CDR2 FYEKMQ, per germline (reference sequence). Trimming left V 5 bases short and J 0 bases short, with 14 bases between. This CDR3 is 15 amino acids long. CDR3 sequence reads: CASSRQVRPSYEQYF. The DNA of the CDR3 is TGTGCCAGCAGCCGACAGGTCCGCCCCTCCTACGAGCAGTACTTC.

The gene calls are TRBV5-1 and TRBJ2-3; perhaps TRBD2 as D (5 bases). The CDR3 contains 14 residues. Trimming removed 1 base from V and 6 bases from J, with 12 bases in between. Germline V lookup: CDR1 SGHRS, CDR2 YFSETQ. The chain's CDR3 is CASSLNGVMDTQYF. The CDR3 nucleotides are TGCGCCAGCAGCTTGAACGGGGTAATGGATACGCAGTATTTT.

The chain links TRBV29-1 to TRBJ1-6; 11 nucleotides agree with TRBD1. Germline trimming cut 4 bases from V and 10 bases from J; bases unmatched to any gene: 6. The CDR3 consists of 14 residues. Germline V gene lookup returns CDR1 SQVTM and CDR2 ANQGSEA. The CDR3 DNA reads TGCAGCGTTGCTGGGGGACAGGGGGACTCACCCCTCCACTTT. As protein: CSVAGGQGDSPLHF.

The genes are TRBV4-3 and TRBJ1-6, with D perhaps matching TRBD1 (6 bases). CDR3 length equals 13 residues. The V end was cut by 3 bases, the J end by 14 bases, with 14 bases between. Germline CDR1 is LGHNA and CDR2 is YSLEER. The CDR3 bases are TGCGCCAGCAGCCAGGGAGCCCGACAGGCCCTCCACTTT. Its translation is CASSQGARQALHF.

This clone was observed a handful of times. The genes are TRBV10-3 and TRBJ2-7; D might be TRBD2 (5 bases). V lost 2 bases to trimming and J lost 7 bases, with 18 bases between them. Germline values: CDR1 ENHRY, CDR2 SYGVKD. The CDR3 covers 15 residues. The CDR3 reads CAISEESHATGEQYF. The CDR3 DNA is TGTGCCATCAGTGAGGAATCTCATGCCACGGGGGAGCAGTACTTC.

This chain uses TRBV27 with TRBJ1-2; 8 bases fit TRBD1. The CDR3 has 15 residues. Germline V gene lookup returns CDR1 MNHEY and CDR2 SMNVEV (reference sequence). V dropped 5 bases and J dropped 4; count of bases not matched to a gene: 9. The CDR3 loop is CASSDSTGAIYGYTF. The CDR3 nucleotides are TGTGCCAGCAGTGACTCGACAGGGGCCATCTATGGCTACACCTTC.

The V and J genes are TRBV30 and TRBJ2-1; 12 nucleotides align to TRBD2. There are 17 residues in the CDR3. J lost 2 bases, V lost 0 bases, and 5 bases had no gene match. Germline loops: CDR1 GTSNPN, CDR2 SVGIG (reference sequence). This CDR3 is CAWSVQLAGGPYNEQFF. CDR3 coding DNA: TGTGCCTGGAGTGTCCAACTAGCGGGGGGACCCTACAATGAGCAGTTCTTC.

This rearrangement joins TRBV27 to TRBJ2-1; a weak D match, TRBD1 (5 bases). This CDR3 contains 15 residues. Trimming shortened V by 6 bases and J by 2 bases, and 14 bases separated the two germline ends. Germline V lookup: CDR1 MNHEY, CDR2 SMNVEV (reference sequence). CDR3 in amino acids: CASSKQALAYNEQFF. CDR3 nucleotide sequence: TGTGCCAGCAGCAAACAGGCTTTGGCCTACAATGAGCAGTTCTTC.

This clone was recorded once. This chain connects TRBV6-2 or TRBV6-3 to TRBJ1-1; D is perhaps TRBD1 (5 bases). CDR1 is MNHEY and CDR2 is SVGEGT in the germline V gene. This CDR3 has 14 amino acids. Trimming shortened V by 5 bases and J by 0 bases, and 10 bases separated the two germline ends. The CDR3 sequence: CASSKQTVNTEAFF. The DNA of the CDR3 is TGTGCCAGCAGTAAGCAGACAGTGAACACTGAAGCTTTCTTT.

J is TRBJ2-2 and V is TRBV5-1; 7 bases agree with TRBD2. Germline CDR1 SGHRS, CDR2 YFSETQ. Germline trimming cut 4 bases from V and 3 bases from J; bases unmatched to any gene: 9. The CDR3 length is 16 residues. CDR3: CASSPPGGIYTGELFF. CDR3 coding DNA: TGCGCCAGCAGCCCCCCCGGGGGGATATACACCGGGGAGCTGTTTTTT.

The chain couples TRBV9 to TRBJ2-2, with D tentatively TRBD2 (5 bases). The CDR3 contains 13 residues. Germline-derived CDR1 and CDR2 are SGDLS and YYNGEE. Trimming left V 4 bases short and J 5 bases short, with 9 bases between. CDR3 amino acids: CASSPGITGELFF. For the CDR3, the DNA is TGTGCCAGCAGCCCCGGGATTACCGGGGAGCTGTTTTTT. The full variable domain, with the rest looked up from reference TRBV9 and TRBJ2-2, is DSGVTQTPKHLITATGQRVTLRCSPRSGDLSVYWYQQSLDQGLQFLIQYYNGEERAKGNILERFSAQQFPDLHSELNLSSLELGDSALYFCASSPGITGELFFGEGSRLTVL.

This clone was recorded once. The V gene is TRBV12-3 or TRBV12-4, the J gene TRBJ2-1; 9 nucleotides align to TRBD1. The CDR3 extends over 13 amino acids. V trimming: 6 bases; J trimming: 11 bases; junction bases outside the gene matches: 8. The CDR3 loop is CASRRQGVRQQFF. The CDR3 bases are TGTGCCAGCAGGAGACAGGGGGTTAGACAGCAGTTCTTC.

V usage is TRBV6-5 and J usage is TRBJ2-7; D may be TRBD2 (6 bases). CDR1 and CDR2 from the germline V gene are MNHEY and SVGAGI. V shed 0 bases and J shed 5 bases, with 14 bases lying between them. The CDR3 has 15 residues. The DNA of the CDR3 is TGTGCCAGCAGTTACTCCCACGGGACTGGGGACGAGCAGTACTTC. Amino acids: CASSYSHGTGDEQYF.

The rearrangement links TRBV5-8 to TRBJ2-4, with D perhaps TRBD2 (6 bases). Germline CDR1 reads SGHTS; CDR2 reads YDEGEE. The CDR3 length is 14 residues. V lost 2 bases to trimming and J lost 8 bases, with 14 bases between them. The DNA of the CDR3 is TGTGCCAGCAGCTTAGTCGGGAGTCCCGACATTCAGTACTTC. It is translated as CASSLVGSPDIQYF.

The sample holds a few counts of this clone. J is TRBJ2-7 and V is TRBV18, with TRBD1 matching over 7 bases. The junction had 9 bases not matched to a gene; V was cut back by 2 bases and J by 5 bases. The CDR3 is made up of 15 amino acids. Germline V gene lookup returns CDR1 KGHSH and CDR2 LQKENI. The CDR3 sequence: CASSPSGTVVNEQYF. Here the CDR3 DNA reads TGTGCCAGCTCACCATCCGGGACAGTGGTCAACGAGCAGTACTTC. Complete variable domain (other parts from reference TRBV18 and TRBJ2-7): NAGVMQNPRHLVRRRGQEARLRCSPMKGHSHVYWYRQLPEEGLKFMVYLQKENIIDESGMPKERFSAEFPKEGPSILRIQQVVRGDSAAYFCASSPSGTVVNEQYFGPGTRLTVT.

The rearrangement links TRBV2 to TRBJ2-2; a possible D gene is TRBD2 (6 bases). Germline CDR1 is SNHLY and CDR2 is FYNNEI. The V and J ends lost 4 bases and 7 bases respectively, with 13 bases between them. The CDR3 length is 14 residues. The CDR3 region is CASSVLEGVGELFF. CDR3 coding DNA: TGTGCCAGCAGTGTGTTGGAGGGCGTCGGGGAGCTGTTTTTT.

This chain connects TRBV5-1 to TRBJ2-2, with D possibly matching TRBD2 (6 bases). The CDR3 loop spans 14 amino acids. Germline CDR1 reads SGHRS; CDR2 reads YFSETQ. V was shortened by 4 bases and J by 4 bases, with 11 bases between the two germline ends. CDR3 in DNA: TGCGCCAGCAGCCCGTTGGGGGGCACCGGGGAGCTGTTTTTT. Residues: CASSPLGGTGELFF.

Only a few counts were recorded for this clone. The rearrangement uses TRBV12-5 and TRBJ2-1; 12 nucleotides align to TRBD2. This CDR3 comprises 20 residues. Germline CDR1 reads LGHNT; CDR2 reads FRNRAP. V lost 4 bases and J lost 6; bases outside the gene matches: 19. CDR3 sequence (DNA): TGTGCTAGTGGTTCCCACCTCACTAGCGGGGGGCCATTCGGCCGCAATGAGCAGTTCTTC. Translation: CASGSHLTSGGPFGRNEQFF.

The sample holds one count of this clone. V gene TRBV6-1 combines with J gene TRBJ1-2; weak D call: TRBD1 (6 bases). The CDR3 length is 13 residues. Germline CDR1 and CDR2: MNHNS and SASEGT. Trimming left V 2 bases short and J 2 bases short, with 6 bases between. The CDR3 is CASSEQGNYGYTF. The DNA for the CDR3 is TGTGCCAGCAGTGAACAGGGGAACTATGGCTACACCTTC.

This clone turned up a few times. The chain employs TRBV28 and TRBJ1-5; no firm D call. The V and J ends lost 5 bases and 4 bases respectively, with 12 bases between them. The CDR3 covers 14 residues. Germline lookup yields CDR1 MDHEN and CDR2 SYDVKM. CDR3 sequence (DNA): TGTGCCAGCAGTCCTCTGGCCGTTAATCAGCCCCAGCATTTT. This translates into CASSPLAVNQPQHF. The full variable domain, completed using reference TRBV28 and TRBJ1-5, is DVKVTQSSRYLVKRTGEKVFLECVQDMDHENMFWYRQDPGLGLRLIYFSYDVKMKEKGDIPEGYSVSREKKERFSLILESASTNQTSMYLCASSPLAVNQPQHFGDGTRLSIL.

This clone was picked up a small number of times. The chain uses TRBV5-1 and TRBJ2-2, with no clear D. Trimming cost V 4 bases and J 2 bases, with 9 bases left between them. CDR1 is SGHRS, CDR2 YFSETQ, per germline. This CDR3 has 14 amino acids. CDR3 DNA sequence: TGCGCCAGCAGCGGAGATCCCAACACCGGGGAGCTGTTTTTT. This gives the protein CASSGDPNTGELFF.

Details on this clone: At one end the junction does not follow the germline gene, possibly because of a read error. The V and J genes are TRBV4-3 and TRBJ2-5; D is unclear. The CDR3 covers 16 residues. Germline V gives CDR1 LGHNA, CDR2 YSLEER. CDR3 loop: CASSKDLVGERETQYF. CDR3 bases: TGCGCCAGCAGCAAAGATCTAGTCGGAGAGAGGGAGACCCAGTACTTC.